This T cell receptor beta chain was sequenced for a study of blood T cell repertoires in COVID-19. The CDR3 consists of 13 residues. The V gene lost 4 bases and the J gene lost 9 bases, with 12 bases spanning the gap. Looked up from germline, CDR1 is KGHDR and CDR2 is SFDVKD. Profiling relied on immunoSEQ multiplex PCR, and the TCRdb table lists in-frame clones only, not all of them. The sample carries roughly 230,000 clones, 89% recorded once. This clone appeared once. This TCR came from a woman in her forties who had recovered from COVID-19. The V and J genes are TRBV24-1 and TRBJ2-1; D unclear. The sample consisted of peripheral blood. The CDR3 here is CATSDQDFGEQFF. Written as DNA, the CDR3 is TGTGCCACCAGTGACCAAGACTTCGGTGAGCAGTTCTTC.